Here is one T cell receptor (beta chain) with its context. TCRdb's table, derived via immunoSEQ multiplex PCR, lists solely in-frame clones and lacks some. This sample has under 300,000 clones, with 70% to 90% found just once. Per germline, CDR1 MNHNY and CDR2 SVGAGI (reference sequence). This CDR3 is built from 15 residues. Trimming removed 2 bases from V and 1 base from J, with 9 bases in between. These data come from a study of blood T cell repertoires in COVID-19. Looking at the study overall: The cDNA or gDNA used as material had been derived from T cells, B-cell-depleted T cells, or PBMCs.

The gene calls are TRBV6-6 and TRBJ2-1; weak D call: TRBD2 (6 bases). The sequence came from a woman under 40 with COVID-19, enrolled during active disease. Source material: peripheral blood. The CDR3 coding sequence is TGTGCCAGCAGTTACCGCGGGGCGTCCTACAATGAGCAGTTCTTC. Amino acid sequence: CASSYRGASYNEQFF.